The 18 T cell receptor beta chains listed next were all sequenced from one sample in a study of a mutant IDH1 vaccine in newly diagnosed glioma. TCRdb's copy holds only in-frame clones and misses some; the assay was immunoSEQ multiplex PCR. The sample carries under 65,000 clones, around three quarters recorded once. The time point is: baseline, week 1 (first vaccination visit). Treatment reported: pre-vaccination baseline after standard-of-care therapy. The specimen comprised PBMCs, sampled from a glioma patient treated with radiotherapy, temozolomide or both. Receptor source: a woman aged 40 to 50 with glioma.

J is TRBJ2-5 and V is TRBV12-5, with 8 nucleotides matching TRBD2. The CDR3 spans 15 residues. From germline, CDR1 is LGHNT and CDR2 FRNRAP. V was pared by 6 bases and J by 2 bases, with 8 bases of the junction left unmatched. Here the CDR3 reads CASGGGGHRQETQYF. Here the CDR3 DNA reads TGTGCTAGTGGGGGCGGGGGGCACAGACAAGAGACCCAGTACTTC.

This clone was counted a few times. V gene TRBV9 combines with J gene TRBJ1-4; D unclear. Looked up from germline, CDR1 is SGDLS and CDR2 is YYNGEE. CDR3 length equals 14 residues. Trimming shortened V by 0 bases and J by 1 base, and 4 bases separated the two germline ends. CDR3 protein: CASSVDITNEKLFF. The DNA of the CDR3 is TGTGCCAGCAGCGTAGATATAACTAATGAAAAACTGTTTTTT.

V usage is TRBV5-1 and J usage is TRBJ1-2, with 8 bases that match TRBD1. CDR1 is SGHRS, CDR2 YFSETQ, per germline. This CDR3 is built from 14 residues. V shed 3 bases and J 4 bases; nucleotides not matched to a gene: 5. CDR3 in amino acids: CASSSQGAGYGYTF. In nucleotides, the CDR3 is TGCGCCAGCAGCTCCCAGGGGGCCGGCTATGGCTACACCTTC.

CDR3 loop: CASRRLLGGIYEQYF. The CDR3 bases are TGTGCCAGCCGCCGTCTATTGGGAGGGATCTACGAGCAGTACTTC. The chain is built from TRBV5-8 and TRBJ2-7; TRBD2 aligns across 7 bases. Germline V gene data show CDR1 as SGHTS and CDR2 as YDEGEE. The CDR3 covers 15 residues. Trimming took 7 bases from V and 3 from J; bases not matched to a gene: 13.

The chain uses TRBV2 and TRBJ1-1; TRBD1 might be the D (5 bases). Germline assignment: CDR1 SNHLY and CDR2 FYNNEI. This CDR3 is 12 amino acids long. The germline V and J ends were trimmed by 9 bases and 0 bases, with 8 bases remaining between them. DNA of the CDR3: TGTGCCAGAGACAGCATGAACACTGAAGCTTTCTTT. Translated: CARDSMNTEAFF.

The chain carries TRBV9 and TRBJ1-3; D might be TRBD1 (6 bases). The V and J ends lost 3 bases and 4 bases respectively, with 20 bases between them. This CDR3 is built from 17 residues. The germline CDR1 and CDR2 sequences are SGDLS and YYNGEE. The CDR3 region is CASSAGTRTLRGNTIYF. DNA of the CDR3: TGTGCCAGCAGCGCCGGGACAAGAACACTAAGGGGAAACACCATATATTTT.

The CDR3 sequence: CASSVGQGIAETQYF. CDR3 nucleotides: TGTGCCAGCAGCGTCGGACAGGGGATAGCAGAGACCCAGTACTTC. The V and J genes are TRBV9 and TRBJ2-5; 9 bases align to TRBD1. From germline, CDR1 is SGDLS and CDR2 YYNGEE. The CDR3 is 15 residues long. Trimming cost V 2 bases and J 4 bases; bases outside gene matches: 6. Full variable domain (missing parts from reference TRBV9 and TRBJ2-5): DSGVTQTPKHLITATGQRVTLRCSPRSGDLSVYWYQQSLDQGLQFLIQYYNGEERAKGNILERFSAQQFPDLHSELNLSSLELGDSALYFCASSVGQGIAETQYFGPGTRLLVL.

Written as DNA, the CDR3 is TGTGCCAGCAGTTCCACTGCGGGGGGGGCCTATGGCTACACCTTC. Its protein product is CASSSTAGGAYGYTF. The J gene is TRBJ1-2, the V gene TRBV6-4; a possible D gene is TRBD1 (6 bases). V shed 5 bases and J shed 4 bases, with 17 bases lying between them. The CDR3 consists of 15 residues. The germline CDR1 and CDR2 sequences are MRHNA and SNTAGT.

This chain connects TRBV6-5 to TRBJ2-3, with a weak D call TRBD1 (6 bases). V was shortened by 7 bases and J by 2 bases, with 16 bases between the two germline ends. The CDR3 is 15 residues long. The germline gives CDR1 MNHEY, CDR2 SVGAGI. CDR3 protein: CASTTRQGNTDTQYF. In DNA form, the CDR3 reads TGTGCCAGCACCACGAGGCAGGGGAACACAGATACGCAGTATTTT.

This clone was seen only a few times. The CDR3 nucleotides read TGCAGTGCTAGTGGGTGGGATACGCAGTATTTT. It specifies CSASGWDTQYF. The rearrangement links TRBV20-1 to TRBJ2-3, with D hard to call. Deletions cut 3 bases from V and 6 bases from J, with 7 bases between. CDR1 and CDR2 from the germline V gene are DFQATT and SNEGSKA (reference sequence). The CDR3 extends over 11 amino acids.

The chain joins TRBV7-2 to TRBJ1-2; 8 bases line up with TRBD1. This CDR3 is 16 amino acids long. V shed 5 bases, J shed 8 bases, and the junction held 16 bases outside the gene matches. Germline V gene sequence: CDR1 SGHTA, CDR2 FQGNSA. CDR3 bases: TGTGCCAGCAGCGATAGCGGCGTCAGGGGGCGAGGAGGCTACACCTTC. Amino acids: CASSDSGVRGRGGYTF. The full variable domain, rest sourced from reference TRBV7-2 and TRBJ1-2, is GAGVSQSPSNKVTEKGKDVELRCDPISGHTALYWYRQSLGQGLEFLIYFQGNSAPDKSGLPSDRFSAERTGGSVSTLTIQRTQQEDSAVYLCASSDSGVRGRGGYTFGSGTRLTVV.

This chain links TRBV15 with TRBJ2-7; 8 bases are a match to TRBD1. V was clipped by 3 bases and J by 7 bases; unmatched bases: 5. The V gene's germline CDR1 is LNHNV and CDR2 YYDKDF (reference sequence). There are 13 residues in the CDR3. CDR3 coding DNA: TGTGCCACCAGCAGCTCTGACAGGGGAGAGCAGTACTTC. Protein product: CATSSSDRGEQYF.

This rearrangement joins TRBV21-1 to TRBJ2-7; the DNA was not used to check the table's D call, TRBD2. TRBV21-1 is noted as a pseudogene. CDR3 length: 12 residues. The CDR3 here is CASSSKTGEQYF. DNA of the CDR3: TGTGCCAGCAGCTCAAAGACCGGGGAGCAGTACTTC.

The chain joins TRBV5-1 to TRBJ1-1; TRBD1 agrees at 10 bases. The CDR3 has 14 residues. The germline CDR1 and CDR2 sequences are SGHRS and YFSETQ. V was pared by 3 bases and J by 4 bases, with 3 bases of the junction left unmatched. The CDR3 DNA reads as TGCGCCAGCAGCTGGACAGGGGGGGCCACTGAAGCTTTCTTT. Translation gives CASSWTGGATEAFF.

This chain links TRBV2 with TRBJ2-2; D possibly corresponds to TRBD2 (6 bases). The CDR3 is 15 amino acids. In germline, CDR1 is SNHLY, CDR2 FYNNEI. V was shortened by 6 bases and J by 6 bases, with 17 bases between the two germline ends. CDR3 residues: CASRSPWGVPGELFF. CDR3 sequence (DNA): TGTGCCAGCAGGAGTCCGTGGGGGGTCCCCGGGGAGCTGTTTTTT.

The V gene is TRBV5-4, the J gene TRBJ1-2, with 11 positions matching TRBD1. The CDR3 sequence is 15 residues long. J gave up 4 bases and V 4 bases, and 6 bases lay outside the gene matches. Germline lookup yields CDR1 SGHNT and CDR2 YYREEE (reference sequence). The CDR3 bases are TGTGCCAGCAGCCCGGACAGGGGGCGGGGCTATGGCTACACCTTC. It is translated as CASSPDRGRGYGYTF.

V usage is TRBV10-3 and J usage is TRBJ2-7; 12 nucleotides agree with TRBD2. Germline V gene lookup returns CDR1 ENHRY and CDR2 SYGVKD. The CDR3 covers 15 residues. V gave up 9 bases and J gave up 2 bases; unmatched junction bases: 8. The CDR3 DNA reads as TGTGCCATTCAACTAGCGGGGGGTCTCCCCTACGAGCAGTACTTC. Translating gives CAIQLAGGLPYEQYF.

This clone is medium-sized (0.01 to 0.1%) in the sample. The chain carries TRBV7-3 and TRBJ1-2; D not resolved. CDR3 length: 13 residues. With 5 bases removed from V and 2 bases from J, the gap between germline ends came to 9 bases. Germline V gives CDR1 SGHTA, CDR2 FQGTGA. This CDR3 is CASSPDPNYGYTF. The CDR3 DNA is TGTGCCAGCAGCCCGGACCCCAACTATGGCTACACCTTC.